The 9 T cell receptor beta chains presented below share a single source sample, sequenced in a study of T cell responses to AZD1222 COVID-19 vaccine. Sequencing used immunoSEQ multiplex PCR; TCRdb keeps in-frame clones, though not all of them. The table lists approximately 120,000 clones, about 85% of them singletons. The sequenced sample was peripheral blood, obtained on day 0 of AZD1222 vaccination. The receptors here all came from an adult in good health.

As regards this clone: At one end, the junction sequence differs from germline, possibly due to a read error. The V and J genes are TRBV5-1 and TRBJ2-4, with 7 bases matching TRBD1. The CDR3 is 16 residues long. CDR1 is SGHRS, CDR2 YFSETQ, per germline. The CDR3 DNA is TGCGTCAGCAGCTTGGAAACAGGGGAAGGCAAAAACATTCAGTACTTC. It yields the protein CVSSLETGEGKNIQYF.

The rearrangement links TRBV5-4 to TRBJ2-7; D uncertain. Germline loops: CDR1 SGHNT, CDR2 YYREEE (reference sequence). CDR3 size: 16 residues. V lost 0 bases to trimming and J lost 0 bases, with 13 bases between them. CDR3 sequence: CASSLASSTGSYEQYF. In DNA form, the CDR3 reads TGTGCCAGCAGCTTGGCCTCCTCGACGGGCTCCTACGAGCAGTACTTC.

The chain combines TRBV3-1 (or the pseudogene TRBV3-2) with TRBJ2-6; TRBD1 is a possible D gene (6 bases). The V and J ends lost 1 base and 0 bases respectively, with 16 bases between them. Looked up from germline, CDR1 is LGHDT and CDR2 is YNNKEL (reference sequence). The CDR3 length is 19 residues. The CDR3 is CASSQARPGANSGANVLTF. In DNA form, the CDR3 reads TGTGCCAGCAGCCAAGCTCGGCCAGGGGCGAACTCTGGGGCCAACGTCCTGACTTTC.

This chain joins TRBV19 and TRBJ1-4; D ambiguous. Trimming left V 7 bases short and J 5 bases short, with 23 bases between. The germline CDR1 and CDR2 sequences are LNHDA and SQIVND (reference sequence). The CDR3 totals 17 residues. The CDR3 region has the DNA TGTGCCAGTAACGCATACGGTTTGGACGACTCAAATGAAAAACTGTTTTTT. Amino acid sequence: CASNAYGLDDSNEKLFF.

CDR3 amino acids: CASSTTPRRGYTF. The CDR3 DNA reads TGTGCCAGCAGCACGACGCCACGTAGGGGCTACACCTTC. This chain links TRBV5-5 with TRBJ1-2; no clear D gene. Germline CDR1 SGHKS, CDR2 YYEKEE (reference sequence). The CDR3 has 13 amino acids. V was pared by 4 bases and J by 8 bases, with 15 bases between.

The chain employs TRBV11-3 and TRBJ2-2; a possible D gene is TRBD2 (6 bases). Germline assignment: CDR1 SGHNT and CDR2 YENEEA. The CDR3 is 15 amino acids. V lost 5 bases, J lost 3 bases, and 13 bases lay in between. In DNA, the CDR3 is TGTGCCAGCAGCACCGGATCGGGGGACACCGGGGAGCTGTTTTTT. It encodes CASSTGSGDTGELFF.

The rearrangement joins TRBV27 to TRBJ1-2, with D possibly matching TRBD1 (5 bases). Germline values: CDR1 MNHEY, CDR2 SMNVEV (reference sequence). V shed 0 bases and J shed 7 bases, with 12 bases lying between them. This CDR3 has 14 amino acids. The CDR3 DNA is TGTGCCAGCAGTTTATCGTCAGGGTATGGTGGCTACACCTTC. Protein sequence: CASSLSSGYGGYTF.

The CDR3: CASTLSPGGSRGYTF. CDR3 in DNA: TGTGCCAGCACCCTCTCTCCAGGGGGCTCACGTGGCTACACCTTC. The gene calls are TRBV9 and TRBJ1-2; 8 nucleotides match TRBD1. V dropped 6 bases and J dropped 7; count of bases not matched to a gene: 14. The CDR3 is 15 amino acids. The germline V gene has CDR1 SGDLS and CDR2 YYNGEE. Complete variable domain (other parts from reference TRBV9 and TRBJ1-2): DSGVTQTPKHLITATGQRVTLRCSPRSGDLSVYWYQQSLDQGLQFLIQYYNGEERAKGNILERFSAQQFPDLHSELNLSSLELGDSALYFCASTLSPGGSRGYTFGSGTRLTVV.

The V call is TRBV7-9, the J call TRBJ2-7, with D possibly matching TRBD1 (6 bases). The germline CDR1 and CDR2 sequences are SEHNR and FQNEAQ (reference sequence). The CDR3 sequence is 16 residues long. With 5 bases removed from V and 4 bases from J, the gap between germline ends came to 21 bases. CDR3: CASSPTTGRGFYEQYF. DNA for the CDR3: TGTGCCAGCAGCCCCACGACAGGAAGGGGGTTTTACGAGCAGTACTTC.